Presented here are 16 T cell receptor beta chains from one specimen sequenced in a study of shared clonotypes between healthy human individuals (TCRdb year 2020). The receptor library was made with the immunoSEQ multiplex PCR assay. TCRdb took over this immuneACCESS table, retaining in-frame rearrangements with V and J assigned. Such tables are incomplete; in checked studies, under half of the missing clones stem from an unresolved V gene, and the remainder is unexplained. This sample gives 300,000 to 400,000 clones in total; around 87% of them show up just once. The ten largest make up around 16% of the sample. The sample comprised memory CD8+ T cells sorted from blood. What this sample's cell subset or site label stands for: CD45RO+ cells pooled with CCR7-negative TemRA cells. The receptors shown here come from a man younger than 35 in good health.

The CDR3 DNA sequence: TGTGCCAGCAGCCAGGGACTAGCGGGGGGAAACGAAGAGACCCAGTACTTC. As protein: CASSQGLAGGNEETQYF. This chain links TRBV28 with TRBJ2-5; 15 bases align to TRBD2. From germline, CDR1 is MDHEN and CDR2 SYDVKM. The V segment lost 6 bases and the J segment 3 bases; nucleotides outside the gene matches: 8. CDR3 length: 17 residues.

V and J are TRBV30 and TRBJ1-4; D perhaps matches TRBD1 (6 bases). V lost 2 bases, J lost 4 bases, and 20 bases lay in between. The CDR3 sequence is 17 residues long. Germline V gives CDR1 GTSNPN, CDR2 SVGIG (reference sequence). The CDR3 spells CAWSTTRLQGNNEKLFF. The CDR3 DNA reads TGTGCCTGGAGTACCACTCGCTTACAGGGTAATAATGAAAAACTGTTTTTT.

This sequence joins TRBV7-6 and TRBJ1-2; D not resolved. Deletions cut 4 bases from V and 8 bases from J, with 14 bases between. CDR3 length equals 13 residues. Germline loops: CDR1 SGHVS, CDR2 FNYEAQ. The CDR3 nucleotides read TGTGCCAGCAGCTGGGCGGGGTGGGAAGGCTACACCTTC. It codes for CASSWAGWEGYTF.

This sequence joins TRBV10-2 and TRBJ1-2, with 9 bases matching TRBD1. V shed 2 bases and J 8 bases; nucleotides not matched to a gene: 9. The germline V gene encodes CDR1 WSHSY and CDR2 SAAADI. The CDR3 is 15 residues long. As DNA, the CDR3 is TGCGCCAGCAGTGAGACGGGACAGGGCGCTTACGGCTACACCTTC. Its protein product is CASSETGQGAYGYTF.

This chain links TRBV4-2 with TRBJ2-3; possible D gene TRBD2, 5 bases. Germline V gene lookup returns CDR1 LGHNA and CDR2 YNFKEQ. This CDR3 region has 13 residues. V was shortened by 1 base and J by 8 bases, with 10 bases between the two germline ends. This CDR3 is CASSQGLGGTQYF. DNA for the CDR3: TGTGCCAGCAGCCAAGGTCTTGGAGGTACGCAGTATTTT.

The chain carries TRBV5-4 and TRBJ2-6, with 10 nucleotides matching TRBD1. This CDR3 spans 16 amino acids. The ends lost 4 bases at V and 4 bases at J; junction bases unmatched: 5. Germline V gene sequence: CDR1 SGHNT, CDR2 YYREEE (reference sequence). The CDR3 sequence: CASSPDRGPGANVLTF. For the CDR3, the DNA is TGTGCCAGCAGCCCCGACAGGGGGCCGGGGGCCAACGTCCTGACTTTC.

As regards this clone: A much larger clone lies a single base off, so this may be a read error. Other DNA sequences in this sample translate to the same CDR3. The chain is built from TRBV5-5 and TRBJ2-7, with 7 bases that match TRBD1. The CDR3 covers 12 residues. V lost 3 bases, J lost 3 bases, and 0 bases stayed unmatched. Germline-derived CDR1 and CDR2 are SGHKS and YYEKEE (reference sequence). The CDR3 spells CASSWDSYEQYF. In DNA, the CDR3 is TGTGCCAGCAGCTGGGACAGCTACGAGCAGTACTTC.

The chain uses TRBV19 and TRBJ1-4; D not resolved. Germline assignment: CDR1 LNHDA and CDR2 SQIVND (reference sequence). CDR3 length: 10 residues. Trimming removed 11 bases from V and 14 bases from J, with 15 bases in between. In DNA, the CDR3 is TGTGCCGCCCCTCGGACCCGGCTGTTTTTT. Amino acid sequence: CAAPRTRLFF.

This chain uses TRBV25-1 with TRBJ1-2, with D uncertain. The CDR3 is 15 residues long. The V gene's germline CDR1 is MGHDK and CDR2 SYGVNS. V was pared by 8 bases and J by 0 bases, with 16 bases between. The CDR3 DNA sequence: TGTGCCAGCCCCCCGATAGGGTCAGCTAACTATGGCTACACCTTC. It translates to CASPPIGSANYGYTF.

The chain couples TRBV25-1 to TRBJ1-3; D unclear. CDR1 and CDR2 from the germline V gene are MGHDK and SYGVNS. CDR3 length equals 16 residues. Deletions cut 0 bases from V and 6 bases from J, with 15 bases between. The DNA for the CDR3 is TGTGCCAGCAGTGAATATAACAGTCGTATTGAAAACACCATATATTTT. This encodes CASSEYNSRIENTIYF.

The chain links TRBV7-9 to TRBJ2-6; D is undetermined. The CDR3 is 18 amino acids. The germline V gene has CDR1 SEHNR and CDR2 FQNEAQ (reference sequence). The germline V and J ends were trimmed by 5 bases and 0 bases, with 17 bases remaining between them. Here the CDR3 reads CASSIDPFVSSGANVLTF. The CDR3 coding sequence is TGTGCCAGCAGCATAGACCCTTTTGTAAGCTCTGGGGCCAACGTCCTGACTTTC.

The chain joins TRBV10-3 to TRBJ2-3; weak D call: TRBD2 (6 bases). V was pared by 7 bases and J by 4 bases, with 9 bases between. This CDR3 is built from 12 residues. CDR1 and CDR2 (germline): ENHRY, SYGVKD. The CDR3 DNA follows: TGTGCCATCAATCGGGGGTCAGATACGCAGTATTTT. It is translated as CAINRGSDTQYF.

This rearrangement joins TRBV5-6 to TRBJ1-2; no definite D call. CDR3 length: 12 amino acids. V lost 0 bases and J 5 bases, leaving 5 bases between the germline ends. Looked up from germline, CDR1 is SGHDT and CDR2 is YYEEEE. The CDR3 DNA reads TGTGCCAGCAGCTTGGAGCAGTATGGCTACACCTTC. This translates into CASSLEQYGYTF. Full variable domain (outside the CDR3, taken from reference TRBV5-6 and TRBJ1-2): DAGVTQSPTHLIKTRGQQVTLRCSPKSGHDTVSWYQQALGQGPQFIFQYYEEEERQRGNFPDRFSGHQFPNYSSELNVNALLLGDSALYLCASSLEQYGYTFGSGTRLTVV.

The V and J genes are TRBV7-9 and TRBJ2-5, with D possibly being TRBD1 (6 bases). Germline values: CDR1 SEHNR, CDR2 FQNEAQ (reference sequence). This CDR3 is 15 amino acids long. V lost 8 bases, J lost 1 base, and 17 bases lay in between. The CDR3 coding sequence is TGTGCCAGCCAGGGGTCGGGACACCGCCAAGAGACCCAGTACTTC. Protein: CASQGSGHRQETQYF.

The CDR3: CASRTLGADTIYF. DNA for the CDR3: TGTGCCAGCAGGACTCTGGGCGCGGACACCATATATTTT. This sequence joins TRBV27 and TRBJ1-3; D is unclear. With 6 bases removed from V and 8 bases from J, the gap between germline ends came to 14 bases. CDR3 length: 13 amino acids. Germline CDR1 and CDR2: MNHEY and SMNVEV (reference sequence).

V is TRBV2 and J is TRBJ2-2; 7 bases map to TRBD2. The trim removed 4 bases at V and 6 bases at J, leaving 8 bases unmatched. This CDR3 region has 15 residues. Looked up from germline, CDR1 is SNHLY and CDR2 is FYNNEI. The CDR3 DNA follows: TGTGCCAGCAGTGTCCCTAGCGGTATGTCCGGGGAGCTGTTTTTT. Its translation: CASSVPSGMSGELFF.